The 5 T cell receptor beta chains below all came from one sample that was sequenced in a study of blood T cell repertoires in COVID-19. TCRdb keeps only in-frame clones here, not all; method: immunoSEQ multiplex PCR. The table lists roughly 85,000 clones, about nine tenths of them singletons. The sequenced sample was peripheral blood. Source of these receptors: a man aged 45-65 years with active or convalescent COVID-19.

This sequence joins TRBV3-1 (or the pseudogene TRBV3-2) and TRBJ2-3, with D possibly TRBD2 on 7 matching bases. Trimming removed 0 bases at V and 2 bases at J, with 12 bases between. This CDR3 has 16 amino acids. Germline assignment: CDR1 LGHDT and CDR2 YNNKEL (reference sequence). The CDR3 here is CASSQDWAGATDTQYF. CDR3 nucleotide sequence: TGTGCCAGCAGCCAAGATTGGGCGGGGGCCACAGATACGCAGTATTTT.

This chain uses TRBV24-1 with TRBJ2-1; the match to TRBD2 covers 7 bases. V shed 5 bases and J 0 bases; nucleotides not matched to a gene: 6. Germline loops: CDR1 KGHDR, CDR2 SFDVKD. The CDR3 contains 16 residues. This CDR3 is CATSGPSGRSYNEQFF. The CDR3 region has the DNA TGTGCCACCAGTGGCCCTAGCGGCCGCTCCTACAATGAGCAGTTCTTC.

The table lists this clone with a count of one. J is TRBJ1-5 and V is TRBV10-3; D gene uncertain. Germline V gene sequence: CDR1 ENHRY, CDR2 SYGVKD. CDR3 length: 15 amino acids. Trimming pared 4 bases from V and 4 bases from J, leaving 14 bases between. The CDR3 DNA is TGTGCCATCAGTGGTCCGGGATCGGCTAATCAGCCCCAGCATTTT. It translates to CAISGPGSANQPQHF.

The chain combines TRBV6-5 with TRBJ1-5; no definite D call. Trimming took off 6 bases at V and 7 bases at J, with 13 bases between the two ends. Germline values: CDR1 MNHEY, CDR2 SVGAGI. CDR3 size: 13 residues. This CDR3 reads CASSFYLNQPQHF. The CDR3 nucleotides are TGTGCCAGCAGCTTCTATCTAAACCAGCCCCAGCATTTT.

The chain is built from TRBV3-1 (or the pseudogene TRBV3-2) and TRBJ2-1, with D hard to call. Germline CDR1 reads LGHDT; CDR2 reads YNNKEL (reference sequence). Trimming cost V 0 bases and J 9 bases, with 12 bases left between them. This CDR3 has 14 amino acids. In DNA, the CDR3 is TGTGCCAGCAGCCAAGAATTGACTGGTGGTGAGCAGTTCTTC. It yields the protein CASSQELTGGEQFF.